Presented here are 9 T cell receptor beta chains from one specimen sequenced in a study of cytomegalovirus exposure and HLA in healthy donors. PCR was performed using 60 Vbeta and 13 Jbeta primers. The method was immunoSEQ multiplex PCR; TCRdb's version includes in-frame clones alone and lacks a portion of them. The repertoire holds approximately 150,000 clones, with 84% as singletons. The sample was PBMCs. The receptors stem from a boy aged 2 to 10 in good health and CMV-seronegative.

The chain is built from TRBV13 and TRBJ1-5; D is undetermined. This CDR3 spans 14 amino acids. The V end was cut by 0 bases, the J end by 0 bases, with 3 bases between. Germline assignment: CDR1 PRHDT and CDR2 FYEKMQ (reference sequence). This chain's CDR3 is CASSLGYSNQPQHF. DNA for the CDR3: TGTGCCAGCAGCTTAGGATATAGCAATCAGCCCCAGCATTTT.

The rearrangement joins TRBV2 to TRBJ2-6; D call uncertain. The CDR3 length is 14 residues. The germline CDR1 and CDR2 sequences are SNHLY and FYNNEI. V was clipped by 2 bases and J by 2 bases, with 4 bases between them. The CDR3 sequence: CASSEPAGANVLTF. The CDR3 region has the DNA TGTGCCAGCAGTGAACCTGCTGGGGCCAACGTCCTGACTTTC. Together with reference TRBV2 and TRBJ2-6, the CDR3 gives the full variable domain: EPEVTQTPSHQVTQMGQEVILRCVPISNHLYFYWYRQILGQKVEFLVSFYNNEISEKSEIFDDQFSVERPDGSNFTLKIRSTKLEDSAMYFCASSEPAGANVLTFGAGSRLTVL.

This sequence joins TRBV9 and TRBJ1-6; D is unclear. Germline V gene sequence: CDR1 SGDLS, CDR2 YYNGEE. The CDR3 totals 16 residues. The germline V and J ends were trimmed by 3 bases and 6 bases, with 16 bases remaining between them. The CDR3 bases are TGTGCCAGCAGCGACCTGGTGGGTGGAGGTAATTCACCCCTCCACTTT. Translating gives CASSDLVGGGNSPLHF.

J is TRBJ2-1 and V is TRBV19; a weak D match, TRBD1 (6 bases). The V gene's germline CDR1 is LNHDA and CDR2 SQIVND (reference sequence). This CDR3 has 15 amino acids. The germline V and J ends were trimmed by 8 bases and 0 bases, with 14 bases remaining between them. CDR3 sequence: CASAADRSSYNEQFF. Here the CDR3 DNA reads TGTGCCAGTGCCGCGGACAGAAGCTCCTACAATGAGCAGTTCTTC.

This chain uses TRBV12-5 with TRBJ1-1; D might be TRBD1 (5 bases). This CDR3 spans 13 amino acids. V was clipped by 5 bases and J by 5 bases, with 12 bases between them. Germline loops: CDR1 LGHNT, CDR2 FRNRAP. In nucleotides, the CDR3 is TGTGCTAGTGGTGGGGCAGGGCGGACTGAAGCTTTCTTT. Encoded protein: CASGGAGRTEAFF.

In DNA form, the CDR3 reads TGTGCTAGTGGTCAACCACCGACAGGGCCGAGCTCCTACGAGCAGTACTTC. Protein product: CASGQPPTGPSSYEQYF. This chain uses TRBV12-5 with TRBJ2-7; 7 positions match TRBD1. The CDR3 totals 17 residues. The germline V gene encodes CDR1 LGHNT and CDR2 FRNRAP. V trimming: 5 bases; J trimming: 0 bases; junction bases outside the gene matches: 13. The full variable domain, with the rest looked up from reference TRBV12-5 and TRBJ2-7, is DARVTQTPRHKVTEMGQEVTMRCQPILGHNTVFWYRQTMMQGLELLAYFRNRAPLDDSGMPKDRFSAEMPDATLATLKIQPSEPRDSAVYFCASGQPPTGPSSYEQYFGPGTRLTVT.

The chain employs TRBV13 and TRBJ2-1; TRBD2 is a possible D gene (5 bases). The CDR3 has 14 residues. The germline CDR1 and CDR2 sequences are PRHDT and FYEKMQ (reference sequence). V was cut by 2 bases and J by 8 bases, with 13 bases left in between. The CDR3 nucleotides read TGTGCCAGCAGCTTAAGGCGGGTGGGCGATGAGCAGTTCTTC. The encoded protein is CASSLRRVGDEQFF.

CDR3 protein: CASSQTGSNQPQHF. The DNA for the CDR3 is TGCGCCAGCAGCCAGACGGGAAGCAATCAGCCCCAGCATTTT. This chain connects TRBV4-1 to TRBJ1-5, with D hard to call. Trimming removed 3 bases from V and 1 base from J, with 7 bases in between. The CDR3 loop spans 14 amino acids. Germline CDR1 MGHRA, CDR2 YSYEKL.

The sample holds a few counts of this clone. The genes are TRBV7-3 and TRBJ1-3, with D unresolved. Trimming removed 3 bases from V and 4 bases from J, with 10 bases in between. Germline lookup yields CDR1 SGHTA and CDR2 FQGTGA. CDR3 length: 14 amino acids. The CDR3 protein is CASSLTGSGNTIYF. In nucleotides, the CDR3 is TGTGCCAGCAGCTTGACGGGTTCGGGAAACACCATATATTTT.